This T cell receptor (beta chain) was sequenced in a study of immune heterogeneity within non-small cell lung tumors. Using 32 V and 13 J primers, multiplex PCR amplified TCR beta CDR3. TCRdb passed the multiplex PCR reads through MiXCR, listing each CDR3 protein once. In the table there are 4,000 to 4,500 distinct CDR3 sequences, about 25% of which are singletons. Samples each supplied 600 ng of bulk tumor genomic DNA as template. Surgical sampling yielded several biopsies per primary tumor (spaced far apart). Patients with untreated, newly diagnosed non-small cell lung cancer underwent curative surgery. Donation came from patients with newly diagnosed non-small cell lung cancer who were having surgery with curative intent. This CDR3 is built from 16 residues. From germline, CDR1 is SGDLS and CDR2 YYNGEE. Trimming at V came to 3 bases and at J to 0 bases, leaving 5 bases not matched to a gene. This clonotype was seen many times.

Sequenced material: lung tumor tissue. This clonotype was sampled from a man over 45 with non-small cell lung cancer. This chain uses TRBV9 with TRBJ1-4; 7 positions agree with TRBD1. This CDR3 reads CASSASQGATNEKLFF. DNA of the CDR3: TGTGCCAGCAGCGCATCCCAGGGGGCAACTAATGAAAAACTGTTTTTT.